Listed below are T cell receptor beta chains from one sample, sequenced in a study of OX40 agonist ivuxolimab in advanced cancers. Sequencing was performed with immunoSEQ multiplex PCR; in TCRdb, only in-frame clones are kept and a portion is missing. There are about 52,000 clones in the sample; 94% occur only once, and approximately 12% lies in the top ten. Sequencing was performed on CD4+ or CD8+ T cells sorted from blood, taken in a trial of the OX40 agonist ivuxolimab. These receptors all stem from an adult with an advanced solid tumor such as melanoma, head and neck, liver or kidney cancer. Each CDR3 is given with its conserved first and last residue. D genes are given only for firm matches. Size is stated for part of the rows, as once, few or many counts, or as a class when the clone is expanded.

. TRBJ1-4 TRBD1 TRBV28 TGTGCCAGCAGCATCACCTGGACAGGGGACATTGCAACTAATGAAAAACTGTTTTTT CASSITWTGDIATNEKLFF
. TRBJ1-1 TRBD1 TRBV10-2 TGCGCCAGCAGTGGGCCGCCCGGACAGGGGTTGGGGGGAGAGGCTTTCTTT CASSGPPGQGLGGEAFF
. TRBJ1-2 TRBD1 TRBV19 TGTGCCAGCCTTAGTTCCCGGGACAGGGTCTATGGCTACACCTTC CASLSSRDRVYGYTF
. TRBJ2-1 . TRBV5-6 TGTGCCAGCAGCTTGGTAAGGAATGAGCAGTTCTTC CASSLVRNEQFF
. TRBJ2-5 . TRBV28 TGTGCCAGCAGTGAGACTACAGGGAGTTCGGAGGAGACCCAGTACTTC CASSETTGSSEETQYF
. TRBJ2-4 . TRBV30 TGTGCCGGAGGGGCGTTTCTAGCCAAAAACATTCAGTACTTC CAGGAFLAKNIQYF
once TRBJ2-1 TRBD2 TRBV25-1 TGTGCCAGCAGTGTGGCTAGCGGGAGAAGGCAGTTCTTC CASSVASGRRQFF
. TRBJ2-1 TRBD2 TRBV25-1 TGTGCCCTGGGAGGCGGGAGACTCAGCAATGAGCAGTTCTTC CALGGGRLSNEQFF
. TRBJ2-2 TRBD2 TRBV9 TGTGCCAGCAGCCCCTTCGGGACTAGCGGGAGGGCGGGCACCGGGGAGCTGTTTTTT CASSPFGTSGRAGTGELFF
. TRBJ1-1 . TRBV7-9 TGTGCCAGCAGCCCGGGGAGGTCGAACACTGAAGCTTTCTTT CASSPGRSNTEAFF
. TRBJ2-7 TRBD1 TRBV11-3 TGTGCCAGCAGCTTAGTGACAGGGGGCTCCGAGCAGTACTTC CASSLVTGGSEQYF
. TRBJ2-1 . TRBV28 TGTGCCAGCACCCCCCCGGACGGGAGTGAAAATGAGCAGTTCTTC CASTPPDGSENEQFF
. TRBJ2-7 . TRBV7-2 TGTGCCAGCAGCGTTCATGGGGTCGGGGACGCCTCCTACGAGCAGTACTTC CASSVHGVGDASYEQYF